Following are 25 T cell receptor beta chains from one sample sequenced in a study of cytomegalovirus exposure and HLA in healthy donors. PCR was performed using 60 Vbeta and 13 Jbeta primers. Sequenced by immunoSEQ multiplex PCR; TCRdb stores in-frame clones only, minus some. This table has 95,000 to 150,000 clones, over 70% appearing once. The sequencing sample was made of PBMCs. These receptors were obtained from a female donor in good health and CMV-seropositive.

CDR3 in amino acids: CASSPVSDSNQPQHF. In DNA, the CDR3 is TGCGCCAGCAGCCCAGTGTCAGATAGCAATCAGCCCCAGCATTTT. The rearrangement joins TRBV5-1 to TRBJ1-5, with D hard to call. V was pared by 4 bases and J by 0 bases, with 11 bases between. The CDR3 extends over 15 amino acids. The germline gives CDR1 SGHRS, CDR2 YFSETQ.

This CDR3 is CASSRQGPFPYEQYF. For the CDR3, the DNA is TGCGCCAGCAGCCGACAGGGTCCTTTCCCCTACGAGCAGTACTTC. The V and J genes are TRBV5-1 and TRBJ2-7, with 7 bases fitting TRBD1. The CDR3 has 15 amino acids. Germline CDR1 and CDR2: SGHRS and YFSETQ. Trimming at V came to 4 bases and at J to 2 bases, leaving 9 bases not matched to a gene.

The chain uses TRBV27 and TRBJ2-7; 8 nucleotides line up with TRBD2. From germline, CDR1 is MNHEY and CDR2 SMNVEV (reference sequence). CDR3 size: 15 residues. Trimming at V came to 5 bases and at J to 4 bases, leaving 10 bases not matched to a gene. CDR3 coding DNA: TGTGCCAGCAGTCCCGGACTAGCCGGGGGGTACGAGCAGTACTTC. Its translation: CASSPGLAGGYEQYF.

The rearrangement joins TRBV29-1 to TRBJ1-1; 10 positions match TRBD1. CDR1 and CDR2 (germline): SQVTM, ANQGSEA. Trimming took 6 bases from V and 1 from J; bases not matched to a gene: 5. This CDR3 has 14 amino acids. The CDR3 nucleotides read TGCAGCGTGAGGGACAGGGGACCGAACACTGAAGCTTTCTTT. It yields the protein CSVRDRGPNTEAFF.

This chain links TRBV28 with TRBJ1-5, with a weak D call TRBD1 (6 bases). CDR1 is MDHEN and CDR2 is SYDVKM in the germline V gene. This CDR3 is built from 15 residues. Trimming took off 5 bases at V and 4 bases at J, with 15 bases between the two ends. In DNA, the CDR3 is TGTGCCAGCAGTCCTTTCCGGGACACAAATCAGCCCCAGCATTTT. It encodes CASSPFRDTNQPQHF. The whole variable domain, remainder taken from reference TRBV28 and TRBJ1-5, is DVKVTQSSRYLVKRTGEKVFLECVQDMDHENMFWYRQDPGLGLRLIYFSYDVKMKEKGDIPEGYSVSREKKERFSLILESASTNQTSMYLCASSPFRDTNQPQHFGDGTRLSIL.

This chain links TRBV6-1 with TRBJ2-5, with 9 bases that match TRBD1. The CDR3 runs to 18 residues. V was pared by 3 bases and J by 2 bases, with 13 bases of the junction left unmatched. Germline lookup yields CDR1 MNHNS and CDR2 SASEGT. In nucleotides, the CDR3 is TGTGCCAGCAGTGACGGGGACAGGGCCTTCGGTTGGCAAGAGACCCAGTACTTC. Protein sequence: CASSDGDRAFGWQETQYF.

This clone came up a few times. This rearrangement joins TRBV27 to TRBJ1-2; 8 bases are shared with TRBD1. V was clipped by 8 bases and J by 4 bases; unmatched bases: 3. This CDR3 contains 12 residues. From germline, CDR1 is MNHEY and CDR2 SMNVEV (reference sequence). The CDR3 sequence: CASRDRSYGYTF. In DNA form, the CDR3 reads TGTGCCAGCCGGGACAGGAGCTATGGCTACACCTTC.

The rearrangement links TRBV28 to TRBJ1-5, with D possibly being TRBD1 (5 bases). V lost 7 bases, J lost 0 bases, and 22 bases lay in between. Germline assignment: CDR1 MDHEN and CDR2 SYDVKM. The length of the CDR3 is 18 residues. CDR3: CASTTIPQDIYSNQPQHF. CDR3 nucleotide sequence: TGTGCCAGCACCACCATTCCCCAGGACATTTATAGCAATCAGCCCCAGCATTTT.

The DNA for the CDR3 is TGTGCCAGCAGTTACGGGGGCCACCTCCCTTTCGGCTACACCTTC. It translates to CASSYGGHLPFGYTF. This chain connects TRBV6-5 to TRBJ1-2, with D possibly TRBD1 on 6 matching bases. CDR3 length: 15 amino acids. The V gene lost 2 bases and the J gene lost 8 bases, with 18 bases spanning the gap. The germline gives CDR1 MNHEY, CDR2 SVGAGI.

This rearrangement joins TRBV15 to TRBJ2-5, with TRBD1 identical over 8 bases. The CDR3 contains 16 residues. V gave up 4 bases and J gave up 4 bases; unmatched junction bases: 11. Looked up from germline, CDR1 is LNHNV and CDR2 is YYDKDF (reference sequence). CDR3 DNA: TGTGCCACCAGCAACACTGGACAGGGAGGAACAGAGACCCAGTACTTC. Protein: CATSNTGQGGTETQYF.

The chain uses TRBV4-3 and TRBJ1-1; no definite D call. The germline V gene has CDR1 LGHNA and CDR2 YSLEER. The germline V and J ends were trimmed by 0 bases and 4 bases, with 15 bases remaining between them. The CDR3 has 16 residues. The CDR3 sequence is CASSQDLNSLGTEAFF. CDR3 in DNA: TGCGCCAGCAGCCAAGATCTAAACAGCCTGGGCACTGAAGCTTTCTTT.

V usage is TRBV27 and J usage is TRBJ1-2, with D perhaps TRBD1 (5 bases). Germline V CDR1 and CDR2: MNHEY, SMNVEV (reference sequence). The CDR3 is made up of 15 amino acids. The ends were cut back, 9 bases at V and 6 bases at J, with 23 bases in the middle. CDR3 in DNA: TGTGCCAGTAATGGGCATTTCCGGGGGAGGGATGGCTACACCTTC. Translated, it gives CASNGHFRGRDGYTF.

This chain links TRBV11-2 with TRBJ2-7; TRBD1 matches at 9 bases. Germline values: CDR1 SGHAT, CDR2 FQNNGV. V gave up 2 bases and J gave up 3 bases; unmatched junction bases: 8. The CDR3 totals 16 residues. CDR3: CASSLSRTGVYYEQYF. The CDR3 bases are TGTGCCAGCAGCTTAAGTCGGACAGGGGTTTACTACGAGCAGTACTTC.

The chain has TRBV11-2 and TRBJ1-6; no reliable D call. Germline V lookup: CDR1 SGHAT, CDR2 FQNNGV. With 5 bases removed from V and 7 bases from J, the gap between germline ends came to 15 bases. This CDR3 is 15 amino acids long. This CDR3 is CASSLLGPSNSPLHF. The CDR3 DNA is TGTGCCAGCAGCCTGTTGGGCCCCTCAAATTCACCCCTCCACTTT.

V gene TRBV5-1 combines with J gene TRBJ1-2, with D unresolved. This CDR3 comprises 13 residues. The V and J ends lost 4 bases and 5 bases respectively, with 12 bases between them. CDR1 is SGHRS and CDR2 is YFSETQ in the germline V gene. This chain's CDR3 is CASSDDGRYGYTF. The CDR3 DNA is TGCGCCAGCAGCGATGACGGGAGGTATGGCTACACCTTC.

The rearrangement joins TRBV6-1 to TRBJ1-5; 7 nucleotides agree with TRBD1. Trimming cost V 5 bases and J 0 bases; bases outside gene matches: 4. This CDR3 has 15 residues. Per germline, CDR1 MNHNS and CDR2 SASEGT. CDR3 DNA: TGTGCCAGCAGTAAACAGGGGACTAGCAATCAGCCCCAGCATTTT. This codes for CASSKQGTSNQPQHF.

This clone came up once. V is TRBV27 and J is TRBJ1-4; 7 bases line up with TRBD1. Germline loops: CDR1 MNHEY, CDR2 SMNVEV (reference sequence). This CDR3 region has 14 residues. Losses at the gene ends were 3 bases for V and 11 bases for J; bases not matched to a gene: 9. The CDR3 DNA reads as TGTGCCAGCAGTTTTCGTTGGGACAGCGAGAAACTGTTTTTT. This gives the protein CASSFRWDSEKLFF.

This clone was seen a single time. This chain uses TRBV28 with TRBJ2-1; weak D call: TRBD2 (7 bases). CDR1 is MDHEN and CDR2 is SYDVKM in the germline V gene. The CDR3 is 14 residues long. Trimming took 7 bases from V and 7 from J, leaving 17 bases between them. The CDR3 nucleotides read TGTGCCAGCATCGGGACTAAAGGGGGGAATGAGCAGTTCTTC. Translation: CASIGTKGGNEQFF.

The CDR3 bases are TGTGCCAGCAGTGAAGTTAGGGGCGGGGAGCTGTTTTTT. Protein product: CASSEVRGGELFF. J is TRBJ2-2 and V is TRBV6-1, with D possibly being TRBD1 (5 bases). The CDR3 spans 13 residues. CDR1 and CDR2 from the germline V gene are MNHNS and SASEGT. V was trimmed by 1 base and J by 7 bases, leaving 7 bases between them.

The chain couples TRBV7-9 to TRBJ1-4, with 9 bases fitting TRBD1. V lost 2 bases to trimming and J lost 8 bases; unmatched junction nucleotides: 6. Per the germline V gene, CDR1 is SEHNR and CDR2 is FQNEAQ (reference sequence). This CDR3 has 15 amino acids. CDR3 region: CASSLRTGVSEKLFF. For the CDR3, the DNA is TGTGCCAGCAGCTTACGGACAGGGGTTTCGGAAAAACTGTTTTTT.

The V gene is TRBV6-5, the J gene TRBJ2-3, with D tentatively TRBD1 (6 bases). V lost 6 bases and J lost 4, with 17 bases in between. Germline V CDR1 and CDR2: MNHEY, SVGAGI. This CDR3 comprises 15 residues. CDR3 protein: CASSLRGVLSDTQYF. DNA of the CDR3: TGTGCCAGCAGCCTCAGGGGCGTATTATCAGATACGCAGTATTTT.

The chain has TRBV30 and TRBJ1-5; TRBD1 agrees at 7 bases. After removal of 4 bases from V and 3 bases from J, the junction contained 9 bases not matched to a gene. Germline CDR1 reads GTSNPN; CDR2 reads SVGIG (reference sequence). There are 15 residues in the CDR3. This CDR3 reads CAWKSTGTANQPQHF. CDR3 coding DNA: TGTGCCTGGAAAAGTACCGGGACAGCCAATCAGCCCCAGCATTTT.

V is TRBV7-2 and J is TRBJ1-5, with D unresolved. The V end lost 1 base, the J end lost 6 bases, and 7 bases lay between the germline ends. Germline V lookup: CDR1 SGHTA, CDR2 FQGNSA. The CDR3 covers 13 residues. The CDR3 reads CASSLERGQPQHF. In DNA form, the CDR3 reads TGTGCCAGCAGCTTAGAGCGGGGTCAGCCCCAGCATTTT.

J is TRBJ1-2 and V is TRBV25-1, with D hard to call. The CDR3 runs 15 residues. Trimming removed 3 bases from V and 5 bases from J, with 16 bases in between. Germline V gives CDR1 MGHDK, CDR2 SYGVNS. The CDR3 region is CASSDPGQSPYGYTF. The DNA of the CDR3 is TGTGCCAGCAGTGATCCTGGGCAGTCCCCTTATGGCTACACCTTC.

CDR3 coding DNA: TGTGCCAGCAGTACCCAGGGACAGGGGAATCGTGAAAAACTGTTTTTT. Encoded protein: CASSTQGQGNREKLFF. J is TRBJ1-4 and V is TRBV2, with 10 bases aligning to TRBD1. This CDR3 region has 16 residues. V shed 5 bases, J shed 7 bases, and the junction held 10 bases outside the gene matches. CDR1 SNHLY and CDR2 FYNNEI come from the germline V gene.